These 31 T cell receptor beta chains were all obtained from the same sample, sequenced in a study of cytomegalovirus exposure and HLA in healthy donors. Clones were sequenced by immunoSEQ multiplex PCR, and TCRdb holds only the in-frame ones, with some missing. The top ten hold over 4% of the sample, which has 150,000 to 200,000 clones, 85% to 90% seen once. The sample taken for sequencing was PBMCs. The receptors were gathered from a man between 18 and 35 years old in good health and CMV-seropositive.

The chain carries TRBV28 and TRBJ2-6, with TRBD1 matching over 12 bases. Germline CDR1 and CDR2: MDHEN and SYDVKM. The CDR3 runs to 18 residues. Germline trimming cut 5 bases from V and 4 bases from J; bases unmatched to any gene: 9. The CDR3 region is CASSTSGQGASGANVLTF. CDR3 DNA sequence: TGTGCCAGCAGTACCTCGGGACAGGGGGCATCAGGGGCCAACGTCCTGACTTTC. The full variable domain, with the rest looked up from reference TRBV28 and TRBJ2-6, is DVKVTQSSRYLVKRTGEKVFLECVQDMDHENMFWYRQDPGLGLRLIYFSYDVKMKEKGDIPEGYSVSREKKERFSLILESASTNQTSMYLCASSTSGQGASGANVLTFGAGSRLTVL.

This clone showed up just once. V usage is TRBV6-6 and J usage is TRBJ1-3; 7 bases are shared with TRBD1. The V and J ends lost 0 bases and 4 bases, in that order; junction bases with no gene match: 3. Germline lookup yields CDR1 MNHNY and CDR2 SVGAGI (reference sequence). The CDR3 consists of 15 residues. DNA for the CDR3: TGTGCCAGCAGTTACTCTGGGACAGTAGGAAACACCATATATTTT. Translating gives CASSYSGTVGNTIYF.

J is TRBJ2-1 and V is TRBV15; D uncertain. V was cut by 5 bases and J by 4 bases, with 12 bases left in between. The length of the CDR3 is 14 residues. Germline V CDR1 and CDR2: LNHNV, YYDKDF (reference sequence). The CDR3 DNA reads TGTGCCACCAGCCCTCAACGCGCGTACAATGAGCAGTTCTTC. As protein: CATSPQRAYNEQFF.

This chain links TRBV5-5 with TRBJ2-7, with a tentative D call TRBD2 (5 bases). CDR1 is SGHKS, CDR2 YYEKEE, per germline (reference sequence). V was pared by 2 bases and J by 3 bases, with 15 bases between. The CDR3 is 15 amino acids. The CDR3 is CASSFWPSLNYEQYF. DNA for the CDR3: TGTGCCAGCAGCTTCTGGCCTAGCCTAAACTACGAGCAGTACTTC.

CDR3: CASSWAEGGRYEQYF. CDR3 DNA sequence: TGTGCCAGCAGTTGGGCGGAAGGGGGCAGGTACGAGCAGTACTTC. The chain uses TRBV27 and TRBJ2-7, with 7 bases matching TRBD1. Germline CDR1 MNHEY, CDR2 SMNVEV (reference sequence). This CDR3 region has 15 residues. V lost 4 bases to trimming and J lost 4 bases; unmatched junction nucleotides: 10.

The chain has TRBV28 and TRBJ2-7; TRBD2 aligns across 10 bases. Germline CDR1 MDHEN, CDR2 SYDVKM. Losses at the gene ends were 8 bases for V and 5 bases for J; bases not matched to a gene: 9. The CDR3 extends over 14 amino acids. The CDR3 is CASFPSGSSHEQYF. The DNA of the CDR3 is TGTGCCAGCTTTCCTAGCGGGAGTTCGCACGAGCAGTACTTC. The full variable domain, completed using reference TRBV28 and TRBJ2-7, is DVKVTQSSRYLVKRTGEKVFLECVQDMDHENMFWYRQDPGLGLRLIYFSYDVKMKEKGDIPEGYSVSREKKERFSLILESASTNQTSMYLCASFPSGSSHEQYFGPGTRLTVT.

The chain couples TRBV5-6 to TRBJ2-1; possibly TRBD1 for D (6 bases). In germline, CDR1 is SGHDT, CDR2 YYEEEE. V lost 5 bases and J lost 7, with 13 bases in between. This CDR3 is 13 amino acids long. CDR3 region: CASSRTGLNEQFF. The CDR3 DNA follows: TGTGCCAGCAGTCGAACAGGGTTGAATGAGCAGTTCTTC.

The chain employs TRBV11-3 and TRBJ2-7; 8 bases match TRBD1. Germline loops: CDR1 SGHNT, CDR2 YENEEA. V lost 2 bases, J lost 6 bases, and 3 bases stayed unmatched. CDR3 length: 13 residues. The CDR3 reads CASSLRQGSEQYF. In DNA, the CDR3 is TGTGCCAGCAGCTTAAGACAGGGGAGCGAGCAGTACTTC.

J is TRBJ2-7 and V is TRBV10-3; D might be TRBD1 (5 bases). CDR3 length: 14 amino acids. The germline V gene has CDR1 ENHRY and CDR2 SYGVKD. The V gene lost 0 bases and the J gene lost 3 bases, with 9 bases spanning the gap. The CDR3 nucleotides read TGTGCCATCAGTGAGTCGGACAACCGCTACGAGCAGTACTTC. Amino acid sequence: CAISESDNRYEQYF.

The chain uses TRBV7-2 and TRBJ2-1; the match to TRBD1 covers 10 bases. After removal of 5 bases from V and 7 bases from J, the junction contained 8 bases not matched to a gene. This CDR3 is 15 amino acids long. Per the germline V gene, CDR1 is SGHTA and CDR2 is FQGNSA. CDR3 sequence: CASSLRQGARNEQFF. For the CDR3, the DNA is TGTGCCAGCAGCCTAAGACAGGGGGCTAGGAATGAGCAGTTCTTC.

The rearrangement links TRBV7-9 to TRBJ1-2; no firm D call. This CDR3 region has 14 residues. Germline V CDR1 and CDR2: SEHNR, FQNEAQ (reference sequence). V was clipped by 5 bases and J by 6 bases, with 16 bases between them. The CDR3 nucleotides read TGTGCCAGCAGCAATAACGAGGGTCGGGATGGCTACACCTTC. It is translated as CASSNNEGRDGYTF.

V usage is TRBV6-1 and J usage is TRBJ1-2, with D uncertain. V lost 1 base and J 2 bases, leaving 8 bases between the germline ends. CDR3 length: 14 residues. In germline, CDR1 is MNHNS, CDR2 SASEGT. DNA of the CDR3: TGTGCCAGCAGTGAAGGAAGGAGAAACTATGGCTACACCTTC. Translation: CASSEGRRNYGYTF.

A single count supports this clone. The CDR3 protein is CASSSTGREQPQHF. The CDR3 nucleotides are TGTGCCAGCAGTTCGACAGGCAGAGAGCAGCCCCAGCATTTT. V is TRBV2 and J is TRBJ1-5; possibly TRBD1 for D (6 bases). Looked up from germline, CDR1 is SNHLY and CDR2 is FYNNEI. Between the trimmed V and J ends, which lost 5 bases and 7 bases, there was a span of 15 bases. The CDR3 is 14 residues long.

The CDR3 reads CASSPRQGGYEQYF. The CDR3 DNA sequence: TGTGCCAGCAGTCCCAGGCAGGGGGGCTACGAGCAGTACTTC. The rearrangement joins TRBV27 to TRBJ2-7; the D gene is possibly TRBD1 (7 bases). The CDR3 sequence is 14 residues long. Trimming removed 5 bases at V and 3 bases at J, with 14 bases between. The germline V gene has CDR1 MNHEY and CDR2 SMNVEV (reference sequence).

The chain links TRBV9 to TRBJ2-7; 7 bases align to TRBD2. The V segment lost 4 bases and the J segment 1 base; nucleotides outside the gene matches: 8. The CDR3 has 15 amino acids. Germline V gives CDR1 SGDLS, CDR2 YYNGEE. The CDR3 sequence: CASSPRASGSYEQYF. The CDR3, as DNA: TGTGCCAGCAGCCCTCGGGCTAGCGGATCCTACGAGCAGTACTTC.

This chain joins TRBV27 and TRBJ1-2; TRBD1 matches 7 bases. CDR3 length: 14 residues. J gave up 7 bases and V 6 bases, and 11 bases lay outside the gene matches. Germline V lookup: CDR1 MNHEY, CDR2 SMNVEV (reference sequence). The CDR3 nucleotides read TGTGCCAGCAGCCAAACCGGGACAGTGGGTGGCTACACCTTC. Translation gives CASSQTGTVGGYTF.

The rearrangement joins TRBV7-2 to TRBJ2-1; 9 positions match TRBD2. The CDR3 sequence is 15 residues long. V shed 1 base and J 4 bases; nucleotides not matched to a gene: 2. The germline V gene encodes CDR1 SGHTA and CDR2 FQGNSA. The CDR3, as DNA: TGTGCCAGCAGCTTAGTGACTAGCGGATACAATGAGCAGTTCTTC. The encoded protein is CASSLVTSGYNEQFF.

This rearrangement joins TRBV16 to TRBJ1-1; D gene uncertain. Germline CDR1 and CDR2: KGHSY and FQNENV. CDR3 length equals 14 residues. V lost 0 bases, J lost 4 bases, and 9 bases lay in between. CDR3 bases: TGTGCCAGCAGCCAATCTTCCGGGTTCACTGAAGCTTTCTTT. Amino acid sequence: CASSQSSGFTEAFF.

The chain combines TRBV5-1 with TRBJ2-7; the match to TRBD2 covers 12 bases. There are 20 residues in the CDR3. Per the germline V gene, CDR1 is SGHRS and CDR2 is YFSETQ. Trimming cost V 1 base and J 4 bases; bases outside gene matches: 18. DNA for the CDR3: TGCGCCAGCAGCTTGTATCTTCGGGACAGCCGGACTAGCGGGACTTACGAGCAGTACTTC. Translation: CASSLYLRDSRTSGTYEQYF.

This clone was recorded only once. V is TRBV6-5 and J is TRBJ2-7, with 10 bases lining up with TRBD2. This CDR3 is built from 14 residues. Trimming took 7 bases from V and 2 from J; bases not matched to a gene: 5. Looked up from germline, CDR1 is MNHEY and CDR2 is SVGAGI. CDR3 in amino acids: CASTKLAGTYEQYF. CDR3 bases: TGTGCCAGCACCAAACTAGCGGGAACCTACGAGCAGTACTTC.

The rearrangement joins TRBV4-1 to TRBJ2-7; 11 bases match TRBD2. Trimming at V came to 3 bases and at J to 6 bases, leaving 4 bases not matched to a gene. The CDR3 is 14 residues long. Germline values: CDR1 MGHRA, CDR2 YSYEKL. CDR3 in amino acids: CASSHPGLAAEQYF. The DNA of the CDR3 is TGCGCCAGCAGCCACCCGGGACTAGCGGCCGAGCAGTACTTC.

This clone was counted a single time. Relative to the germline gene, one junction end is altered; a read error may explain this. The chain recombines TRBV2 with TRBJ2-7, with 8 bases matching TRBD1. CDR1 is SNHLY and CDR2 is FYNNEI in the germline V gene. This CDR3 region has 15 residues. In DNA form, the CDR3 reads TGTGCCAGCGGTGACTCCCGGGACAGGTCCTACGAGCAGTACTTC. It yields the protein CASGDSRDRSYEQYF.

The chain joins TRBV2 to TRBJ2-7; D gene ambiguous. This CDR3 region has 14 residues. CDR1 is SNHLY and CDR2 is FYNNEI in the germline V gene. V shed 6 bases and J shed 1 base, with 13 bases lying between them. CDR3: CASRGLQPSYEQYF. CDR3 in DNA: TGTGCCAGCAGAGGTCTACAGCCTTCCTACGAGCAGTACTTC.

A single count supports this clone. The chain recombines TRBV18 with TRBJ1-1; TRBD1 matches 9 bases. V was pared by 0 bases and J by 6 bases, with 5 bases of the junction left unmatched. The CDR3 has 15 amino acids. Germline V gene data show CDR1 as KGHSH and CDR2 as LQKENI. CDR3 sequence (DNA): TGTGCCAGCTCACCACCTAGACAGGGGGATTCTGAAGCTTTCTTT. This encodes CASSPPRQGDSEAFF.

The gene calls are TRBV2 and TRBJ2-3, with D possibly TRBD1 on 6 matching bases. Looked up from germline, CDR1 is SNHLY and CDR2 is FYNNEI. Trimming pared 6 bases from V and 4 bases from J, leaving 20 bases between. The CDR3 runs to 16 residues. CDR3 sequence (DNA): TGTGCCAGCAGCGCCCACGACAGGTTTAAATCAGATACGCAGTATTTT. It yields the protein CASSAHDRFKSDTQYF.

The chain couples TRBV11-1 to TRBJ2-5; 9 nucleotides line up with TRBD2. The trim removed 5 bases at V and 3 bases at J, leaving 7 bases unmatched. Looked up from germline, CDR1 is SGHAT and CDR2 is FQDESV (reference sequence). CDR3 length: 15 residues. The DNA of the CDR3 is TGTGCCAGCAGCCCCCCTCCTAGCGGGAAAGAGACCCAGTACTTC. Amino acids: CASSPPPSGKETQYF.

The J gene is TRBJ2-5, the V gene TRBV6-1; 8 positions agree with TRBD2. The CDR3 extends over 17 amino acids. The junction had 12 bases not matched to a gene; V was cut back by 2 bases and J by 4 bases. Germline V gene data show CDR1 as MNHNS and CDR2 as SASEGT. The DNA of the CDR3 is TGTGCCAGCAGTGAACTCGGTGGGGCGGGAGGTGGAGAGACCCAGTACTTC. Translation: CASSELGGAGGGETQYF.

The chain combines TRBV28 with TRBJ2-7; 7 bases line up with TRBD2. The CDR3 has 15 residues. From germline, CDR1 is MDHEN and CDR2 SYDVKM. V dropped 2 bases and J dropped 0; count of bases not matched to a gene: 4. The CDR3 nucleotides read TGTGCCAGCAGTTTAATTCGGGGGGTCTCCTACGAGCAGTACTTC. It codes for CASSLIRGVSYEQYF.

The chain has TRBV5-4 and TRBJ1-1, with 7 bases aligning to TRBD1. Per the germline V gene, CDR1 is SGHNT and CDR2 is YYREEE (reference sequence). CDR3 length: 17 amino acids. The V and J ends lost 4 bases and 1 base, in that order; junction bases with no gene match: 13. CDR3 protein: CASSLFEGGPANTEAFF. The CDR3 nucleotides read TGTGCCAGCAGCCTTTTTGAAGGGGGCCCGGCGAACACTGAAGCTTTCTTT. Drawing the rest from reference TRBV5-4 and TRBJ1-1, the complete variable domain is ETGVTQSPTHLIKTRGQQVTLRCSSQSGHNTVSWYQQALGQGPQFIFQYYREEENGRGNFPPRFSGLQFPNYSSELNVNALELDDSALYLCASSLFEGGPANTEAFFGQGTRLTVV.

J is TRBJ2-2 and V is TRBV10-1, with D maybe TRBD1 (5 bases). The CDR3 loop spans 14 amino acids. Germline V gene data show CDR1 as WNHNN and CDR2 as SYGVQD (reference sequence). Trimming shortened V by 10 bases and J by 0 bases, and 12 bases separated the two germline ends. The CDR3 DNA is TGCGCCACCGACAGCCCGGCGAACACCGGGGAGCTGTTTTTT. Translated, it gives CATDSPANTGELFF.

V gene TRBV6-1 combines with J gene TRBJ2-1; tentatively, D is TRBD1 (5 bases). The CDR3 extends over 15 amino acids. Germline CDR1 MNHNS, CDR2 SASEGT. V lost 2 bases to trimming and J lost 5 bases, with 13 bases between them. CDR3 amino acids: CASSESTGNNNEQFF. CDR3 sequence (DNA): TGTGCCAGCAGTGAATCTACAGGTAATAACAATGAGCAGTTCTTC.